The present entry profiles one T cell receptor (beta chain) with its context. Data came from immunoSEQ multiplex PCR; TCRdb stores just in-frame clones and leaves some out. The profile covers tens of thousands of clones, with roughly 86% appearing a single time and around 6.5% taken by the ten largest. The sample originates from a study of T cells after posttransplantation cyclophosphamide. CDR3 length: 17 amino acids. The J segment lost 3 bases and the V segment lost 3 bases, leaving 13 bases of the junction unmatched. CDR1 and CDR2 (germline): LGHNT, FRNRAP. The TCR originated in a woman aged 55 to 70 with a blood cancer, CMV-positive, and with a related stem cell donor. The chain recombines TRBV12-5 with TRBJ2-7, with 8 bases lining up with TRBD2. Sequencing input: PBMCs. CDR3 region: CASGFLPGLGLGYEQYF. Here the CDR3 DNA reads TGTGCTAGTGGTTTCCTTCCGGGACTAGGGTTGGGCTACGAGCAGTACTTC.